The clone carrying this T cell receptor (beta chain) was picked up many times. What it binds is not known. The data were obtained in a study of metastatic and nonmetastatic thyroid tumors. Study-wide background: From malignant and benign thyroid patients, repertoires in blood and in tumor or nodule tissue were compared. Study-wide results and caveats: TCR beta diversity was reportedly significantly higher in malignant thyroid tumors than benign nodules, in blood and tumor.

Each patient came to thyroid surgery without any prior treatment (of any kind). TCRdb reprocessed the PCR reads using MiXCR. In the table there are fewer than 35,000 clones, roughly 22% of which are singletons. The receptor was isolated from a male donor with papillary thyroid cancer or a benign thyroid nodule (not recorded which). Some clones in this sample may be carry-over from other donors' samples. Sequencing was performed on tumor tissue.

Here the CDR3 DNA reads TGCAGTGCTAGCGTTCCAGCGGGACGGTCCTACAATGAGCAGTTCTTC. Amino acid sequence: CSASVPAGRSYNEQFF. This chain joins TRBV20-1 and TRBJ2-1; TRBD2 matches 7 bases. Germline V gives CDR1 DFQATT, CDR2 SNEGSKA (reference sequence). V shed 3 bases, J shed 1 base, and the junction held 9 bases outside the gene matches. This CDR3 is built from 16 residues.